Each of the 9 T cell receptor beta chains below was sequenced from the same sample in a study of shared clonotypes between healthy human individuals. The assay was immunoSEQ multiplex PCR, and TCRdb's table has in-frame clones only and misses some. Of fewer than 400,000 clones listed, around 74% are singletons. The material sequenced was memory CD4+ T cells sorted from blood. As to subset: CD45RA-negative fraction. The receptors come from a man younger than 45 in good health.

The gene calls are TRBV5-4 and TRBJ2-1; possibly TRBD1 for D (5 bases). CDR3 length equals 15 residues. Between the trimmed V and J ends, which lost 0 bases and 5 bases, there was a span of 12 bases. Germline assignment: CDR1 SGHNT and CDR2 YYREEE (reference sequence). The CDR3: CASSLEAMTDNEQFF. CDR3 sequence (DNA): TGTGCCAGCAGCTTGGAGGCGATGACAGACAATGAGCAGTTCTTC. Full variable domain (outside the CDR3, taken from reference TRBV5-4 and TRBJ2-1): ETGVTQSPTHLIKTRGQQVTLRCSSQSGHNTVSWYQQALGQGPQFIFQYYREEENGRGNFPPRFSGLQFPNYSSELNVNALELDDSALYLCASSLEAMTDNEQFFGPGTRLTVL.

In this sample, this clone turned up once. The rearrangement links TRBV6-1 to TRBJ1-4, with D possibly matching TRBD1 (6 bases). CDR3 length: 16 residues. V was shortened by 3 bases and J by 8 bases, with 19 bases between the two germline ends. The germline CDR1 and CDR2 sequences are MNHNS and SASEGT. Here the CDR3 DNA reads TGTGCCAGCAGTGACCCCTCGAGGACGGGGGGCGAAAAACTGTTTTTT. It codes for CASSDPSRTGGEKLFF.

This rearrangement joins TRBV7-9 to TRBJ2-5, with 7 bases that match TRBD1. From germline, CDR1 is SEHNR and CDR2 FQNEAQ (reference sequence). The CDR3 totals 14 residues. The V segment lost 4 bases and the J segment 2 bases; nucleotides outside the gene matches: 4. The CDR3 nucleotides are TGTGCCAGCAGCTCAGGACAGGAACAAGAGACCCAGTACTTC. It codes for CASSSGQEQETQYF.

The CDR3 loop is CASSRQVWGAAKNIQYF. The CDR3 DNA reads TGTGCCAGCAGTCGACAGGTGTGGGGGGCAGCCAAAAACATTCAGTACTTC. The chain joins TRBV2 to TRBJ2-4; either TRBD1 or TRBD2 may supply D (6 bases each). Trimming stripped 5 bases from V and 0 bases from J, with 17 bases between. Looked up from germline, CDR1 is SNHLY and CDR2 is FYNNEI. This CDR3 spans 17 amino acids.

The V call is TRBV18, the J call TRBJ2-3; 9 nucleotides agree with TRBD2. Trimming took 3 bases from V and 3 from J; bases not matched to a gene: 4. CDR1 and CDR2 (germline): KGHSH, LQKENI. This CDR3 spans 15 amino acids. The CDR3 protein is CASSPLAGTTDTQYF. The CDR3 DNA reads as TGTGCCAGCTCACCGCTAGCGGGAACGACAGATACGCAGTATTTT.

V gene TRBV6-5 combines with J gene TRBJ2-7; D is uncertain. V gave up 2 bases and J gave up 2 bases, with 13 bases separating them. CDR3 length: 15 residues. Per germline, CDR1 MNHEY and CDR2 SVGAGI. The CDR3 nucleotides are TGTGCCAGCAGTTACGGTGACACGATTACCTACGAGCAGTACTTC. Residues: CASSYGDTITYEQYF.

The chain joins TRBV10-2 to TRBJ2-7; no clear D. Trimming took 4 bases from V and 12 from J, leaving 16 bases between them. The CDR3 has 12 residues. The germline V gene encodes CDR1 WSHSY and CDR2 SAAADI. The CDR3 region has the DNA TGCGCCAGCAGTGCCGGGTCCGAAATGACGTACTTC. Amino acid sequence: CASSAGSEMTYF.

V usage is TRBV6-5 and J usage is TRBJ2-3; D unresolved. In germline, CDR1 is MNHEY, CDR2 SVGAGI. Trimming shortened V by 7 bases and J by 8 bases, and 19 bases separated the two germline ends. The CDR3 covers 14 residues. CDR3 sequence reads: CASKAGPGVGTQYF. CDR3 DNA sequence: TGTGCCAGCAAGGCAGGACCCGGTGTAGGTACGCAGTATTTT.

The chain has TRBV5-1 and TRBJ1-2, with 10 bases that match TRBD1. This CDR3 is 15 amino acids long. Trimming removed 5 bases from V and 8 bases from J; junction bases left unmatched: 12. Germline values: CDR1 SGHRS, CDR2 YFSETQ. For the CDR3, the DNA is TGCGCCAGCAGTAGGGACAGGGGAAGGGAGTACGGCTACACCTTC. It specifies CASSRDRGREYGYTF.